The TCR beta chain under discussion was sequenced for a study of cytomegalovirus exposure and HLA in healthy donors. Broader study findings: CMV antigen specificity of three CMV-associated chains was confirmed in vitro. Within the approximately 110 validation repertoires, first-cohort TCR clusters tended to co-occur, according to a later analysis.

After removal of 3 bases from V and 4 bases from J, the junction contained 6 bases not matched to a gene. The CDR3 runs 14 residues. Germline-derived CDR1 and CDR2 are SNHLY and FYNNEI. The approximately 120-subject validation cohort, separate from the 666-subject first cohort, included the donors. Sequencing used immunoSEQ multiplex PCR; TCRdb keeps in-frame clones, though not all of them. Of more than 100,000 clones listed, 88% are singletons. This clone was observed once. The antigen is not known. The TCR originated in a young man in good health and CMV-seronegative. This rearrangement joins TRBV2 to TRBJ2-7; 7 bases match TRBD1. Sequencing used PBMCs. The DNA of the CDR3 is TGTGCCAGCAGTGAGAACAGGGGACCTTACGAGCAGTACTTC. It codes for CASSENRGPYEQYF.